The 20 T cell receptor beta chains presented below share a single source sample, sequenced in a study of blood T cell repertoires in COVID-19 (dated by TCRdb to 2020 to 2021). The library was produced with the immunoSEQ multiplex PCR assay. This is the immuneACCESS table as TCRdb keeps it, with only in-frame sequences that have V and J called. A part of the clones is gone; compared with another copy, unresolved V genes explain less than half, and the rest is unexplained. Counted in this sample were roughly 120,000 clones; approximately 81% of them appeared once. 3% to 3.5% of the sample is held by the ten biggest clonotypes. Sequencing input: peripheral blood. These receptors all come from a man aged 35-49 years with acute or convalescent COVID-19.

V is TRBV4-3 and J is TRBJ2-5; possibly TRBD2 for D (6 bases). Germline lookup yields CDR1 LGHNA and CDR2 YSLEER. The ends were cut back, 2 bases at V and 1 base at J, with 8 bases in the middle. This CDR3 region has 14 residues. The CDR3 here is CASSQLGGQETQYF. The CDR3 DNA reads TGCGCCAGCAGCCAATTGGGGGGCCAAGAGACCCAGTACTTC.

This clone was detected only a few times. This chain joins TRBV19 and TRBJ1-3; 12 nucleotides match TRBD1. Germline CDR1 LNHDA, CDR2 SQIVND (reference sequence). This CDR3 is 16 amino acids long. The CDR3 bases are TGTGCAACGGGACAGGGGGCCGCAGGGTCTGGAAACACCATATATTTT. This sequence encodes CATGQGAAGSGNTIYF.

This clone has just one count. This rearrangement joins TRBV12-3 or TRBV12-4 to TRBJ2-3; D not resolved. V dropped 5 bases and J dropped 6 bases, with 6 bases sitting between them. The CDR3 extends over 11 amino acids. The CDR3 DNA is TGTGCCAGCAGTGTCCGTGATACGCAGTATTTT. Translated, it gives CASSVRDTQYF.

This clone was observed a handful of times. The genes are TRBV7-2 and TRBJ2-7; 9 bases are shared with TRBD1. The J segment lost 7 bases and the V segment lost 5 bases, leaving 9 bases of the junction unmatched. Germline V gene data show CDR1 as SGHTA and CDR2 as FQGNSA. The CDR3 has 14 residues. The CDR3 loop reads CASSLGTGRREQYF. For the CDR3, the DNA is TGTGCCAGCAGCCTCGGGACAGGGAGGCGGGAGCAGTACTTC.

The chain employs TRBV19 and TRBJ2-7; 10 bases align to TRBD1. Germline CDR1 is LNHDA and CDR2 is SQIVND (reference sequence). The CDR3 spans 16 residues. J lost 4 bases, V lost 3 bases, and 9 bases had no gene match. CDR3 DNA: TGTGCCAGTAGTATGAACCGGGACAGGGGCGGGTACGAGCAGTACTTC. This gives the protein CASSMNRDRGGYEQYF. Variable domain in full (rest from reference TRBV19 and TRBJ2-7): DGGITQSPKYLFRKEGQNVTLSCEQNLNHDAMYWYRQDPGQGLRLIYYSQIVNDFQKGDIAEGYSVSREKKESFPLTVTSAQKNPTAFYLCASSMNRDRGGYEQYFGPGTRLTVT.

This chain links TRBV20-1 with TRBJ2-5; D unresolved. V lost 6 bases, J lost 9 bases, and 14 bases lay in between. The CDR3 is 11 amino acids. Germline CDR1 is DFQATT and CDR2 is SNEGSKA (reference sequence). CDR3 residues: CSAASLTAQYF. The CDR3 coding sequence is TGCAGTGCCGCAAGCCTTACGGCCCAGTACTTC.

The chain combines TRBV7-9 with TRBJ1-1; TRBD1 might be the D (6 bases). The germline V gene has CDR1 SEHNR and CDR2 FQNEAQ (reference sequence). There are 15 residues in the CDR3. Trimming removed 1 base at V and 9 bases at J, with 18 bases between. The CDR3 sequence: CASSLVETGQTKAFF. In DNA form, the CDR3 reads TGTGCCAGCAGCTTAGTCGAGACAGGACAAACAAAAGCTTTCTTT.

This clone was seen a single time. V usage is TRBV5-4 and J usage is TRBJ2-3, with 7 bases lining up with TRBD1. V dropped 2 bases and J dropped 3; count of bases not matched to a gene: 3. In germline, CDR1 is SGHNT, CDR2 YYREEE (reference sequence). The length of the CDR3 is 14 residues. The CDR3 DNA reads as TGTGCCAGCAGCTTAGGGGGCGTAACAGATACGCAGTATTTT. This encodes CASSLGGVTDTQYF.

The V call is TRBV6-4, the J call TRBJ1-2, with D possibly matching TRBD1 (5 bases). This CDR3 comprises 15 residues. Germline V gives CDR1 MRHNA, CDR2 SNTAGT. Trimming removed 8 bases from V and 8 bases from J, with 24 bases in between. The CDR3 sequence: CASHEGGAPGGGYTF. The CDR3 coding sequence is TGTGCCAGCCATGAGGGAGGGGCCCCCGGAGGAGGCTACACCTTC.

The rearrangement joins TRBV27 to TRBJ2-7, with 8 bases matching TRBD2. Germline CDR1 is MNHEY and CDR2 is SMNVEV (reference sequence). The CDR3 covers 14 residues. The trim removed 2 bases at V and 4 bases at J, leaving 4 bases unmatched. CDR3: CASSLGGGPYEQYF. Written as DNA, the CDR3 is TGTGCCAGCAGTTTAGGCGGGGGGCCGTACGAGCAGTACTTC.

The J gene is TRBJ2-7, the V gene TRBV6-1; no reliable D call. Trimming cost V 1 base and J 4 bases, with 14 bases left between them. Germline lookup yields CDR1 MNHNS and CDR2 SASEGT. The CDR3 is made up of 15 amino acids. CDR3 coding DNA: TGTGCCAGCAGTGAAGTCAATGGCGGTGCTTACGAGCAGTACTTC. Amino acid sequence: CASSEVNGGAYEQYF.

The V call is TRBV5-1, the J call TRBJ2-7, with D uncertain. The CDR3 totals 14 residues. V was shortened by 0 bases and J by 0 bases, with 7 bases between the two germline ends. CDR1 and CDR2 (germline): SGHRS, YFSETQ. CDR3 in amino acids: CASSLGLISYEQYF. Here the CDR3 DNA reads TGCGCCAGCAGCTTGGGGCTGATCTCCTACGAGCAGTACTTC.

The J gene is TRBJ1-4, the V gene TRBV6-2 or TRBV6-3; D not resolved. Trimming removed 2 bases at V and 8 bases at J, with 9 bases between. The CDR3 covers 13 residues. Per the germline V gene, CDR1 is MNHEY and CDR2 is SVGEGT. The CDR3 DNA follows: TGTGCCAGCAGTTACAATCCGTCCGAAAAACTGTTTTTT. Translation gives CASSYNPSEKLFF.

The chain employs TRBV5-6 and TRBJ2-3, with 11 bases fitting TRBD1. This CDR3 is built from 17 residues. Trimming at V came to 4 bases and at J to 6 bases, leaving 13 bases not matched to a gene. Germline-derived CDR1 and CDR2 are SGHDT and YYEEEE. Written as DNA, the CDR3 is TGTGCCAGCAGCCCCCGCCAGGACAGGGGGCCGCGGGATACGCAGTATTTT. It encodes CASSPRQDRGPRDTQYF. Drawing the rest from reference TRBV5-6 and TRBJ2-3, the complete variable domain is DAGVTQSPTHLIKTRGQQVTLRCSPKSGHDTVSWYQQALGQGPQFIFQYYEEEERQRGNFPDRFSGHQFPNYSSELNVNALLLGDSALYLCASSPRQDRGPRDTQYFGPGTRLTVL.

The V call is TRBV30, the J call TRBJ2-7; 7 bases are a match to TRBD1. CDR1 GTSNPN and CDR2 SVGIG come from the germline V gene (reference sequence). This CDR3 has 13 residues. With 5 bases clipped from V and 5 bases from J, the junction kept 9 bases outside the gene matches. The CDR3 bases are TGTGCCTGGGACAGGGACCTTACCCACGAGCAGTACTTC. Translated: CAWDRDLTHEQYF.

The chain joins TRBV3-1 (or the pseudogene TRBV3-2) to TRBJ1-6; D is perhaps TRBD1 (5 bases). Deletions cut 3 bases from V and 9 bases from J, with 9 bases between. Germline V gene lookup returns CDR1 LGHDT and CDR2 YNNKEL (reference sequence). The CDR3 is 13 residues long. CDR3 bases: TGTGCCAGCAGCCAGACCCAGGGTTCACCCCTCCACTTT. Translation: CASSQTQGSPLHF.

The chain couples TRBV2 to TRBJ2-3; 9 nucleotides align to TRBD1. Losses at the gene ends were 5 bases for V and 2 bases for J; bases not matched to a gene: 5. This CDR3 region has 15 residues. Germline loops: CDR1 SNHLY, CDR2 FYNNEI. DNA for the CDR3: TGTGCCAGCAGTCCTGGACAGGGGATCACAGATACGCAGTATTTT. Its translation: CASSPGQGITDTQYF.

The chain recombines TRBV6-1 with TRBJ2-3; TRBD1 matches at 11 bases. The CDR3 runs to 15 residues. V lost 3 bases and J lost 4; bases outside the gene matches: 3. The germline V gene encodes CDR1 MNHNS and CDR2 SASEGT. CDR3 residues: CASSDGDRGADTQYF. CDR3 sequence (DNA): TGTGCCAGCAGTGACGGGGACAGGGGGGCAGATACGCAGTATTTT.

This clone is a singleton in its sample. The CDR3 reads CASRDRANYGYTF. CDR3 coding DNA: TGTGCCAGCAGGGACAGGGCAAACTATGGCTACACCTTC. The chain has TRBV5-8 and TRBJ1-2; 8 bases map to TRBD1. This CDR3 is 13 amino acids long. Losses at the gene ends were 5 bases for V and 2 bases for J; bases not matched to a gene: 2. The germline CDR1 and CDR2 sequences are SGHTS and YDEGEE.

The chain is built from TRBV29-1 and TRBJ2-5, with 11 nucleotides matching TRBD2. The CDR3 consists of 15 residues. The germline V gene encodes CDR1 SQVTM and CDR2 ANQGSEA. V was clipped by 6 bases and J by 1 base; unmatched bases: 7. The CDR3 loop reads CSVLGLAEFQETQYF. The CDR3 DNA follows: TGCAGCGTGCTGGGACTAGCGGAGTTCCAAGAGACCCAGTACTTC.